A single sample is the source of the 18 T cell receptor beta chains below, sequenced in a study of blood T cell repertoires in COVID-19. TCRdb's table, derived via immunoSEQ multiplex PCR, lists solely in-frame clones and lacks some. Among approximately 120,000 clones, 75% to 90% were seen once, and the ten largest hold around 1.1%. The source material was peripheral blood. The receptors shown here come from a human donor in a cohort sampled during active COVID-19.

The chain is built from TRBV4-1 and TRBJ2-3; the match to TRBD2 covers 8 bases. Per the germline V gene, CDR1 is MGHRA and CDR2 is YSYEKL. V was pared by 5 bases and J by 4 bases, with 11 bases of the junction left unmatched. The CDR3 length is 16 residues. CDR3 in amino acids: CASSTVGGGVPDTQYF. CDR3 coding DNA: TGCGCCAGCAGCACCGTCGGGGGGGGAGTCCCAGATACGCAGTATTTT.

The rearrangement uses TRBV18 and TRBJ2-3; D perhaps matches TRBD2 (6 bases). V lost 3 bases and J 7 bases, leaving 14 bases between the germline ends. Per the germline V gene, CDR1 is KGHSH and CDR2 is LQKENI. The CDR3 covers 14 residues. The DNA for the CDR3 is TGTGCCAGCTCACCTAGGGCGGCGGGAAATACGCAGTATTTT. It specifies CASSPRAAGNTQYF.

V gene TRBV4-2 combines with J gene TRBJ1-5; TRBD1 might be the D (5 bases). V dropped 0 bases and J dropped 2 bases, with 17 bases sitting between them. The V gene's germline CDR1 is LGHNA and CDR2 YNFKEQ. The CDR3 is 18 amino acids. CDR3 loop: CASSQEDILTGGNQPQHF. The CDR3 DNA follows: TGTGCCAGCAGCCAAGAGGACATTCTTACGGGGGGCAATCAGCCCCAGCATTTT.

The chain combines TRBV7-3 with TRBJ1-6, with 9 nucleotides matching TRBD1. CDR3 size: 15 residues. V was pared by 5 bases and J by 11 bases, with 10 bases of the junction left unmatched. The germline V gene encodes CDR1 SGHTA and CDR2 FQGTGA. In DNA form, the CDR3 reads TGTGCCAGCAGCAACCGGGGACAGGGATCAACACCCCTCCACTTT. It codes for CASSNRGQGSTPLHF. The variable domain in full, with the rest retrieved from reference TRBV7-3 and TRBJ1-6, is GAGVSQTPSNKVTEKGKYVELRCDPISGHTALYWYRQSLGQGPEFLIYFQGTGAADDSGLPNDRFFAVRPEGSVSTLKIQRTERGDSAVYLCASSNRGQGSTPLHFGNGTRLTVT.

The chain has TRBV19 and TRBJ1-1, with 11 bases lining up with TRBD1. CDR1 is LNHDA and CDR2 is SQIVND in the germline V gene (reference sequence). The ends lost 6 bases at V and 11 bases at J; junction bases unmatched: 2. The CDR3 has 11 amino acids. The DNA for the CDR3 is TGTGCCAGTAGGGACAGGGGGCCGGCTTTCTTT. Its translation is CASRDRGPAFF.

The chain links TRBV7-3 to TRBJ1-1; D is ambiguous. Germline CDR1 and CDR2: SGHTA and FQGTGA. Between the trimmed V and J ends, which lost 1 base and 2 bases, there was a span of 5 bases. CDR3 size: 13 residues. The CDR3 spells CASSLIPNTEAFF. CDR3 DNA: TGTGCCAGCAGCTTAATTCCTAACACTGAAGCTTTCTTT.

The V call is TRBV13, the J call TRBJ2-2; D may be TRBD2 (7 bases). The germline V gene encodes CDR1 PRHDT and CDR2 FYEKMQ (reference sequence). There are 16 residues in the CDR3. The germline V and J ends were trimmed by 5 bases and 5 bases, with 18 bases remaining between them. This CDR3 is CASSPGLGGGTGELFF. The CDR3 nucleotides are TGTGCCAGCAGCCCTGGACTAGGGGGAGGAACCGGGGAGCTGTTTTTT.

This clone was seen more than once but under ten times. V gene TRBV11-3 combines with J gene TRBJ2-2, with D tentatively TRBD1 (5 bases). The CDR3 spans 15 residues. The V and J ends lost 2 bases and 5 bases respectively, with 12 bases between them. CDR1 is SGHNT and CDR2 is YENEEA in the germline V gene. The CDR3 bases are TGTGCCAGCAGCTTATCGCAGGGATGGACCGGGGAGCTGTTTTTT. Protein sequence: CASSLSQGWTGELFF.

The chain combines TRBV10-3 with TRBJ2-7, with 9 positions matching TRBD1. The V and J ends lost 2 bases and 3 bases, in that order; junction bases with no gene match: 11. Per the germline V gene, CDR1 is ENHRY and CDR2 is SYGVKD. This CDR3 is 17 amino acids long. CDR3 region: CAISERVRTGVDYEQYF. The CDR3 DNA sequence: TGTGCCATCAGTGAGAGGGTGAGGACAGGGGTCGACTACGAGCAGTACTTC.

The rearrangement joins TRBV6-6 to TRBJ2-1, with 7 bases identical to TRBD2. J lost 1 base, V lost 2 bases, and 2 bases had no gene match. The V gene's germline CDR1 is MNHNY and CDR2 SVGAGI (reference sequence). This CDR3 contains 15 residues. The CDR3 protein is CASSYRGLSYNEQFF. The DNA for the CDR3 is TGTGCCAGCAGTTACCGGGGACTATCCTACAATGAGCAGTTCTTC.

The genes are TRBV9 and TRBJ2-1; D may be TRBD1 (5 bases). Trimming took off 0 bases at V and 0 bases at J, with 10 bases between the two ends. Per the germline V gene, CDR1 is SGDLS and CDR2 is YYNGEE. CDR3 length equals 16 residues. CDR3 amino acids: CASSVGQPSSYNEQFF. DNA of the CDR3: TGTGCCAGCAGCGTAGGACAGCCGAGCTCCTACAATGAGCAGTTCTTC.

This clone occurred a few times. The chain joins TRBV6-2 or TRBV6-3 to TRBJ1-2; tentative D call: TRBD1 (6 bases). The V gene lost 6 bases and the J gene lost 8 bases, with 16 bases spanning the gap. The CDR3 is made up of 13 amino acids. Germline V gene data show CDR1 as MNHEY and CDR2 as SVGEGT. CDR3 protein: CASSQRQGSGYTF. Written as DNA, the CDR3 is TGTGCCAGCAGCCAACGCCAGGGGAGCGGCTACACCTTC.

The chain carries TRBV9 and TRBJ2-3; 10 bases align to TRBD2. The CDR3 extends over 17 amino acids. J was trimmed by 3 bases and V by 0 bases; bases with no gene match: 7. CDR1 is SGDLS, CDR2 YYNGEE, per germline. In DNA, the CDR3 is TGTGCCAGCAGCGTAGGGGAAGCGGGAGGGCCGACAGATACGCAGTATTTT. Translated, it gives CASSVGEAGGPTDTQYF.

The rearrangement links TRBV12-3 or TRBV12-4 to TRBJ1-5, with D perhaps matching TRBD1 (5 bases). The CDR3 length is 13 residues. The V and J ends lost 6 bases and 6 bases respectively, with 12 bases between them. The chain's CDR3 is CASRDGGIQPQHF. The CDR3 DNA is TGTGCCAGCAGGGACGGGGGTATTCAGCCCCAGCATTTT.

This clone was detected a few times. The genes are TRBV3-1 (or the pseudogene TRBV3-2) and TRBJ1-5; maybe TRBD1 (5 bases). The germline V gene has CDR1 LGHDT and CDR2 YNNKEL (reference sequence). V lost 2 bases and J lost 4, with 9 bases in between. The CDR3 sequence is 14 residues long. CDR3 in DNA: TGTGCCAGCAGCCAACAAACAGGTAATCAGCCCCAGCATTTT. The encoded protein is CASSQQTGNQPQHF.

The V call is TRBV21-1, the J call TRBJ1-1. TRBV21-1 is classified as a pseudogene. The CDR3 covers 11 residues. The CDR3: CASSTGTRDFF. CDR3 coding DNA: TGTGCCAGCAGCACCGGAACGAGGGATTTCTTT.

The rearrangement joins TRBV15 to TRBJ2-1, with a possible D match to TRBD2 (6 bases). The CDR3 totals 16 residues. The V gene's germline CDR1 is LNHNV and CDR2 YYDKDF (reference sequence). The V and J ends lost 0 bases and 3 bases respectively, with 12 bases between them. The CDR3 sequence is CATSRDGGSRYNEQFF. The CDR3 nucleotides are TGTGCCACCAGCAGAGATGGGGGGTCTCGCTACAATGAGCAGTTCTTC. Drawing the rest from reference TRBV15 and TRBJ2-1, the complete variable domain is DAMVIQNPRYQVTQFGKPVTLSCSQTLNHNVMYWYQQKSSQAPKLLFHYYDKDFNNEADTPDNFQSRRPNTSFCFLDIRSPGLGDTAMYLCATSRDGGSRYNEQFFGPGTRLTVL.

The chain has TRBV29-1 and TRBJ2-5; 7 nucleotides align to TRBD1. Germline values: CDR1 SQVTM, CDR2 ANQGSEA. After removal of 4 bases from V and 5 bases from J, the junction contained 1 base not matched to a gene. The CDR3 runs to 11 residues. CDR3 protein: CSVATGETQYF. The CDR3 nucleotides are TGCAGCGTTGCGACAGGGGAGACCCAGTACTTC.